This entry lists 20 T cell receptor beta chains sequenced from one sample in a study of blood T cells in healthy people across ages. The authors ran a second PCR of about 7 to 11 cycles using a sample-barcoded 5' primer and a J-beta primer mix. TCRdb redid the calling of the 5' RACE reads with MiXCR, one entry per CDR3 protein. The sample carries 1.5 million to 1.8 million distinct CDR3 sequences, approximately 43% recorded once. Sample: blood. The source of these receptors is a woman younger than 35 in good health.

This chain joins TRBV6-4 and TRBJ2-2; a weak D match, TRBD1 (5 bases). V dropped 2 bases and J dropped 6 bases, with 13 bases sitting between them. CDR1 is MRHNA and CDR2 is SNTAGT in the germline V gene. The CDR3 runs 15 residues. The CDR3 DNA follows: TGTGCCAGCAGTGACGCGTCCCAGGGCCCCGGGGAGCTGTTTTTT. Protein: CASSDASQGPGELFF.

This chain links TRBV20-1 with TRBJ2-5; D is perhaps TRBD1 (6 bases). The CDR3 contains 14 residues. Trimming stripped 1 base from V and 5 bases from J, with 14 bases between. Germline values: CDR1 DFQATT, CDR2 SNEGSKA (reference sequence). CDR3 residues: CSARVPTRGETQYF. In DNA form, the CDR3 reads TGCAGTGCTAGAGTCCCCACTAGGGGGGAGACCCAGTACTTC.

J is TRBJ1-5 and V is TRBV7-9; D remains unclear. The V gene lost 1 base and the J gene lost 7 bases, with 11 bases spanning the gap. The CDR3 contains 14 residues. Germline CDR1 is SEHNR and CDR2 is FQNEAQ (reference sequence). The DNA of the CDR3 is TGTGCCAGCAGCTTAGTAGGGTTTAACCAGCCCCAGCATTTT. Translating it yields CASSLVGFNQPQHF.

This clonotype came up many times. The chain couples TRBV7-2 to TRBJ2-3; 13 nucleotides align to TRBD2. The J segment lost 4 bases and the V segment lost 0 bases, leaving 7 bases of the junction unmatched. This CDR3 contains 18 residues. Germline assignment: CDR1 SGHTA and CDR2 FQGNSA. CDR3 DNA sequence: TGTGCCAGCAGCTTAGCGTTAGGACTAGCGGGAGCCGCAGATACGCAGTATTTT. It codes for CASSLALGLAGAADTQYF.

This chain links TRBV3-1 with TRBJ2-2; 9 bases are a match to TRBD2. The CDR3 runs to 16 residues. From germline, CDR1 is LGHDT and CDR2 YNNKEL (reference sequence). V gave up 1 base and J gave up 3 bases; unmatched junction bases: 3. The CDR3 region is CASSQGTSVHTGELFF. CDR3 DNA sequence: TGTGCCAGCAGCCAAGGGACTAGCGTTCACACCGGGGAGCTGTTTTTT.

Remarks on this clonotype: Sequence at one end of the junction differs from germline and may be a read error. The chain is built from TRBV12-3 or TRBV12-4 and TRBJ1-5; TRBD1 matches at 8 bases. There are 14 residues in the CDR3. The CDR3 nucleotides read TGTGCCAGCAGTTTGGCAGGGGGCAATCCGCCCCAGCATTTT. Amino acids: CASSLAGGNPPQHF.

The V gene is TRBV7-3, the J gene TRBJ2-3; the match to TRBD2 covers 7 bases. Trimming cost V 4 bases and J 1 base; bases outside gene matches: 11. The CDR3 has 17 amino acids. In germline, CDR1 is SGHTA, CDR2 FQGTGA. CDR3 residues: CASSSRDYLRGTDTQYF. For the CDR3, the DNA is TGTGCCAGCAGCTCGCGGGACTATTTAAGAGGCACAGATACGCAGTATTTT.

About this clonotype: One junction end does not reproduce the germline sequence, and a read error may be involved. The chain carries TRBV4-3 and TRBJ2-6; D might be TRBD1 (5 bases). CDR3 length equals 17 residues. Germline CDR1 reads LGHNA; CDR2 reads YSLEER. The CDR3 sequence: CASSQDLVDSGASVLTF. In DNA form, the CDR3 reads TGCGCCAGCAGCCAAGATCTCGTCGACTCTGGGGCCAGCGTCCTGACTTTC.

This CDR3 is CASSWTGGHFTDTQYF. The CDR3 coding sequence is TGTGCCAGCAGCTGGACAGGGGGCCACTTCACAGATACGCAGTATTTT. This chain joins TRBV7-2 and TRBJ2-3, with TRBD1 identical over 11 bases. Germline trimming cut 4 bases from V and 2 bases from J; bases unmatched to any gene: 5. The CDR3 is made up of 16 amino acids. Germline CDR1 SGHTA, CDR2 FQGNSA.

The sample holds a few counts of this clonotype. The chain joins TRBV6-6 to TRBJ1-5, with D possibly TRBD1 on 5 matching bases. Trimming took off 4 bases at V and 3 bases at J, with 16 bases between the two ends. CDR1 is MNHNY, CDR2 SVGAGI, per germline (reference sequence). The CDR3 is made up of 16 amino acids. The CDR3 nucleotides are TGTGCCAGCAGTTTGAGACAGAGCCCTTTCAATCAGCCCCAGCATTTT. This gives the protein CASSLRQSPFNQPQHF.

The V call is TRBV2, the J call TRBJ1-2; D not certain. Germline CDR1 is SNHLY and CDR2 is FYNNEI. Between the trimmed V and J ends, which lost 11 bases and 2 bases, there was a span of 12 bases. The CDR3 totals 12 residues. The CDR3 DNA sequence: TGTGCCTCTCAAGGGAGCAACTATGGCTACACCTTC. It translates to CASQGSNYGYTF. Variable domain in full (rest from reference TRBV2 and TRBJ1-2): EPEVTQTPSHQVTQMGQEVILRCVPISNHLYFYWYRQILGQKVEFLVSFYNNEISEKSEIFDDQFSVERPDGSNFTLKIRSTKLEDSAMYFCASQGSNYGYTFGSGTRLTVV.

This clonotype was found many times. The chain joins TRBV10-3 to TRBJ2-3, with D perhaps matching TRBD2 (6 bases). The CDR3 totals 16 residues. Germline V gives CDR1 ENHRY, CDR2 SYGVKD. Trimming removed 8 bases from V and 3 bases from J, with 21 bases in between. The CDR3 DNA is TGTGCCATCCAAGAGCGGGCAGAGACTTCTACAGATACGCAGTATTTT. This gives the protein CAIQERAETSTDTQYF.

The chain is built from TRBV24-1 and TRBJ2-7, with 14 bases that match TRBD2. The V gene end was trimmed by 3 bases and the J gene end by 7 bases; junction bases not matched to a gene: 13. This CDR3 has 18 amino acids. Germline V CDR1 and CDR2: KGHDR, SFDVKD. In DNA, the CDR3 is TGTGCCACCAGTGATCCGACTAGCGGGAGGGCCGGGTACAATGAGCAGTACTTC. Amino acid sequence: CATSDPTSGRAGYNEQYF.

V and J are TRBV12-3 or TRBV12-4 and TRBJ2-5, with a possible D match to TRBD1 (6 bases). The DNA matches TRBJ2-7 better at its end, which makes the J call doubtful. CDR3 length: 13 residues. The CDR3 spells CASRLSGADEQYF. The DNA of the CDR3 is TGTGCCAGCAGACTTTCAGGGGCCGACGAGCAGTACTTC.

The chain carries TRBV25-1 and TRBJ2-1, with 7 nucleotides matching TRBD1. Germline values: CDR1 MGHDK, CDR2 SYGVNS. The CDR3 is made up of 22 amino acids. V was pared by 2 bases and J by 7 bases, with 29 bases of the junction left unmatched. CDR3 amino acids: CASSEVTHSHRDSHNLGNEQFF. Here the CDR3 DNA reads TGTGCCAGCAGTGAAGTCACTCACTCTCACCGGGACAGTCATAATCTGGGAAATGAGCAGTTCTTC.

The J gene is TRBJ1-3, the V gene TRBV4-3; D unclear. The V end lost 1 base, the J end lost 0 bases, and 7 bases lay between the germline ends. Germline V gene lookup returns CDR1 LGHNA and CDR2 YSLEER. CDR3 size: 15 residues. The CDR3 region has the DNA TGCGCCAGCAGCCAAGGGGCGCTCTCTGGAAACACCATATATTTT. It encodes CASSQGALSGNTIYF.

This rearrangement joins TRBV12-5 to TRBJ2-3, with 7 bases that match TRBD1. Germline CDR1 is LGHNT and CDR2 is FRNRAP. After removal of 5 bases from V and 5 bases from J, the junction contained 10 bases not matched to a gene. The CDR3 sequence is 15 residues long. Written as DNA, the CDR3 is TGTGCTAGTGGTGCGACAGGGACACTTAGAGATACGCAGTATTTT. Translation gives CASGATGTLRDTQYF.

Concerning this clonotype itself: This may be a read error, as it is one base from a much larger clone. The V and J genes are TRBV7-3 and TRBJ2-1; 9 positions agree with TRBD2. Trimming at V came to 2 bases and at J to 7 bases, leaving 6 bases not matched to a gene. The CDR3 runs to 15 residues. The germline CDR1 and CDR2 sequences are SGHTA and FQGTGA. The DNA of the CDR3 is TGTGCCAGCAGCTTATCGTATAGCGGGAGTAATGAGCAGTTCTTC. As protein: CASSLSYSGSNEQFF. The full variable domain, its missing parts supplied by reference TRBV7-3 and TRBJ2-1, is GAGVSQTPSNKVTEKGKYVELRCDPISGHTALYWYRQSLGQGPEFLIYFQGTGAADDSGLPNDRFFAVRPEGSVSTLKIQRTERGDSAVYLCASSLSYSGSNEQFFGPGTRLTVL.

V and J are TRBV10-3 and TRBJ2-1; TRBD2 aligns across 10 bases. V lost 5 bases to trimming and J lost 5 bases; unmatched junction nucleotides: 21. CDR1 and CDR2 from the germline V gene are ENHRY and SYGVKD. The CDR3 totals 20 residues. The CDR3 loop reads CAISYLWLAGALQNDNEQFF. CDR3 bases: TGTGCCATCAGTTACCTGTGGCTAGCGGGAGCACTACAAAACGACAATGAGCAGTTCTTC.

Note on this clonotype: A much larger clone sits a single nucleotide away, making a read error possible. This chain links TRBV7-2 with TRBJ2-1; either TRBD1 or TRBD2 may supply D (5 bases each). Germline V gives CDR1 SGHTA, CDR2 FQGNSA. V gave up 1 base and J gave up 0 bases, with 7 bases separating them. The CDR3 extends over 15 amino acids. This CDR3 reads CASSLVGVSYNEQFF. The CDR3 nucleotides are TGTGCCAGCAGCTTAGTGGGGGTCTCCTACAATGAGCAGTTCTTC.